This TCR beta chain appears in the sequencing data of a study of blood T cells in healthy people across ages. Together with a sample-barcoded 5' primer, a J-beta primer mix was included in a second PCR lasting roughly 6 to 12 cycles. TCRdb fed the 5' RACE reads into MiXCR, producing one record per CDR3 protein. Of 1.5 million to 2 million distinct CDR3 sequences listed, around half are singletons. There are a few counts of this clonotype. The germline V gene encodes CDR1 DFQATT and CDR2 SNEGSKA (reference sequence). This CDR3 comprises 18 residues. Unmatched junction bases numbered 21, after V lost 1 base and J lost 9 bases.

The sequencing input was blood. The sequence was obtained from a middle-aged woman in good health. The V call is TRBV20-1, the J call TRBJ1-5, with 7 positions matching TRBD1. In DNA, the CDR3 is TGCAGTGCTAGAGGGATTAGTTGGGCAGGGGGAAGTTATCCGCCCCAGCATTTT. This codes for CSARGISWAGGSYPPQHF.